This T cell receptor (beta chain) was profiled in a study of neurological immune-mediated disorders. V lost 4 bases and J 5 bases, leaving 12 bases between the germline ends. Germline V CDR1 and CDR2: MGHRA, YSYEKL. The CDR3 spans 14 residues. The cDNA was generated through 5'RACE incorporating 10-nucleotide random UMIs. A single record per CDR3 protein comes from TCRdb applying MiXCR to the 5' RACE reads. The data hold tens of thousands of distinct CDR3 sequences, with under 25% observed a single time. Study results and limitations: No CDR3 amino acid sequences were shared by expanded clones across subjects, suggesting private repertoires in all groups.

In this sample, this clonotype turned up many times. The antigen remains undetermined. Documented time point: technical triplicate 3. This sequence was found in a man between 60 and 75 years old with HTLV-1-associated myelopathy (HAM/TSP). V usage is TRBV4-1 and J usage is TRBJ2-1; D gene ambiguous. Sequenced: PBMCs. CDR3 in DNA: TGCGCCAGCAGCCCCCTGACCCAGCACAATGAGCAGTTCTTC. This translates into CASSPLTQHNEQFF.